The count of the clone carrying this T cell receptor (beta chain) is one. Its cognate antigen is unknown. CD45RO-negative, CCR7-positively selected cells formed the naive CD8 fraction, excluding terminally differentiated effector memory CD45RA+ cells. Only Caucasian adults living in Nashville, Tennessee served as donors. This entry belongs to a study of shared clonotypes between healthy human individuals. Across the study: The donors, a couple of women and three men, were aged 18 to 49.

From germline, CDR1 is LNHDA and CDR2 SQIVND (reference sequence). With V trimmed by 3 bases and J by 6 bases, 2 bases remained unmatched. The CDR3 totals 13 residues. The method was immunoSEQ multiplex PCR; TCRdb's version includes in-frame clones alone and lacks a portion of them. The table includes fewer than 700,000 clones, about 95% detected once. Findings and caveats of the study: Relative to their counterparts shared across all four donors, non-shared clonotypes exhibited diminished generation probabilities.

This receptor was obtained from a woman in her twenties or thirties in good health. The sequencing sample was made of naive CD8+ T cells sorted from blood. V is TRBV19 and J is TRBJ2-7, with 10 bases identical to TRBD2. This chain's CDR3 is CASSMLAGAEQYF. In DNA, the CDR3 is TGTGCCAGTAGTATGCTAGCGGGAGCCGAGCAGTACTTC.